What follows are 7 T cell receptor beta chains derived from one specimen sequenced in a study of blood T cell repertoires in COVID-19. Measured with immunoSEQ multiplex PCR; TCRdb has only the in-frame clones, and not every one. This table has 150,000 to 200,000 clones, 92% appearing once. Input material: peripheral blood. All receptors derive from a man aged 25-45 years with COVID-19, enrolled during active disease.

The chain joins TRBV24-1 to TRBJ1-2; 7 bases map to TRBD1. The germline CDR1 and CDR2 sequences are KGHDR and SFDVKD. This CDR3 has 14 amino acids. Trimming took 1 base from V and 3 from J; bases not matched to a gene: 1. The CDR3 bases are TGTGCCACCAGTGATTTCACAGGGGACTATGGCTACACCTTC. Encoded protein: CATSDFTGDYGYTF.

J is TRBJ2-5 and V is TRBV6-4; TRBD2 matches 11 bases. This CDR3 has 17 residues. CDR1 is MRHNA and CDR2 is SNTAGT in the germline V gene. After removal of 3 bases from V and 5 bases from J, the junction contained 11 bases not matched to a gene. CDR3 bases: TGTGCCAGCAGTGATGAGACTAGCGGGGAGGGTAATGAGACCCAGTACTTC. Translated, it gives CASSDETSGEGNETQYF.

The chain combines TRBV7-9 with TRBJ1-1, with a possible D match to TRBD1 (6 bases). The CDR3 length is 16 residues. Trimming left V 2 bases short and J 3 bases short, with 16 bases between. From germline, CDR1 is SEHNR and CDR2 FQNEAQ (reference sequence). CDR3 DNA sequence: TGTGCCAGCAGCTTAATCTTGGGACAAGTATACACTGAAGCTTTCTTT. Translated: CASSLILGQVYTEAFF.

The CDR3 coding sequence is TGTGCCAGCAGCTTATCCAGGGGGCTTGGCGAGCAGTACTTC. Translating gives CASSLSRGLGEQYF. V is TRBV7-9 and J is TRBJ2-7, with TRBD1 identical over 8 bases. V lost 2 bases to trimming and J lost 6 bases; unmatched junction nucleotides: 6. The CDR3 is 14 residues long. The germline V gene encodes CDR1 SEHNR and CDR2 FQNEAQ (reference sequence).

In nucleotides, the CDR3 is TGTGCCAGCAGCGAGACTAGGGCCGGGGAGCTGTTTTTT. It codes for CASSETRAGELFF. The chain recombines TRBV5-6 with TRBJ2-2; TRBD2 might be the D (6 bases). Trimming stripped 4 bases from V and 6 bases from J, with 10 bases between. This CDR3 comprises 13 residues. Germline V lookup: CDR1 SGHDT, CDR2 YYEEEE. Full variable domain (rest looked up from reference TRBV5-6 and TRBJ2-2): DAGVTQSPTHLIKTRGQQVTLRCSPKSGHDTVSWYQQALGQGPQFIFQYYEEEERQRGNFPDRFSGHQFPNYSSELNVNALLLGDSALYLCASSETRAGELFFGEGSRLTVL.

Of note for this clone: A read error may account for a junction end that differs from germline. The genes are TRBV5-4 and TRBJ2-1; TRBD2 aligns across 11 bases. This CDR3 is 13 amino acids long. Germline V gene lookup returns CDR1 SGHNT and CDR2 YYREEE (reference sequence). CDR3 coding DNA: TGTGCCAGCAGCTTTATGGAGACTAGCGGGATGGTCTTC. Translated, it gives CASSFMETSGMVF.

The rearrangement uses TRBV6-5 and TRBJ2-7; D perhaps matches TRBD1 (5 bases). The CDR3 covers 11 residues. Deletions cut 4 bases from V and 5 bases from J, with 6 bases between. Germline-derived CDR1 and CDR2 are MNHEY and SVGAGI. This chain's CDR3 is CASSLQDEQYF. For the CDR3, the DNA is TGTGCCAGCAGTTTACAGGACGAGCAGTACTTC.